This T cell receptor beta chain originates from a study of molecular identifiers for immune sequencing clone quantification (dated by TCRdb to 2017 to 2018). As for the study more broadly: For a replicate experiment, RNA from around 20,000 or 100,000 naive CD8 T cells was divided into five aliquots, and four of the five aliquots were sequenced. CD8 T cells were used in a methods study to benchmark molecular-identifier clustering-based TCR repertoire sequencing (MIDCIRS) and TCR RNA copy counting.

Note on this clonotype: The antigen it binds to is not known. Qualities for individual bases were not recorded, and no much larger clone is one base off.

Libraries of naive CD8 T cells were generated from roughly 18,000 to 920,000 sorted cells, with 10%, 30% or 50% of the purified RNA used. Naive CD8 T cells were FACS-sorted as CD8+CD4-CCR7+CD45RA+ on a BD FACSAria II into RLT Plus buffer. To test detection sensitivity, Jurkat RNA equivalent to ten TCR copies was spiked into samples of roughly 20,000-1,000,000 naive CD8 T cells. Enrichment of CD8 T cells was done with RosetteSep CD8+ T Cell Enrichment Cocktail plus Ficoll-Paque, and ACK red cell lysis came afterward. Including cysteine and phenylalanine, the CDR3 has 15 amino acids. Just the 45-base CDR3 DNA is kept, in frame starting at base 1. From a lookup of the germline V gene, CDR1 and CDR2 are SGHTA and FQGTGA. The V end loses 3 bases and the J end loses 4 bases, and a stretch of 15 bases separates them. What the research found in general, with its limitations: When barcode sub-clustering was not used, chimeric consensus sequences inflated TCR diversity, with chimeras reaching as high as 47%. Spiked-in Jurkat TCR RNA equal to a single cell's worth was reported to be detectable even within 1,100,000 naive CD8 T cells. Highly expanded clone sizes could be underestimated because identical TCR molecules may share a barcode. About 3 recovered TCR RNA copies per cell were obtained by modeling, versus around 9.8 by digital PCR, implying a capture efficiency of about 30%. Spiked-in Jurkat TCR RNA (around nine copies' worth), which is not part of the donor repertoire, was contained in the naive libraries. Clones above 20 RNA copies held over 99% of molecules in CMV-specific effector cells but under 1% in naive cells.

Receptor amplification or capture employed PCR. Sequencing was performed on an Illumina HiSeq 4000. Bulk TCR libraries were generated as previously described, with the TCR primers listed in Table S5 used. The Qiagen AllPrep DNA/RNA kit was used to purify total RNA. Before any analysis, reads coming from multiple sequencing runs of the same library were combined into one pool. The paper's data handling went like this. Reads were retained only if their TCR constant sequence matched exactly, and those retained reads were trimmed to 150 nt and grouped according to their 12-nt molecular barcodes. Within each barcode group, reads were sub-clustered at a 15% Levenshtein threshold, and quality-weighted consensus sequences were built per RNA molecule. Non-functional sequences were discarded, and so were lower-count sequences lying one edit away from another sequence. Based on fitting two negative binomial distributions, any barcode sub-cluster with under 20% of the maximum read count was discarded. The public sequencing data were trimmed at Q25 with fastp and processed into clonotypes with MiXCR by TCRdb, which kept only in-frame beta chains. Under each unique CDR3 protein, matching rows form one entry showing the most common genes and DNA. These V and J calls rely on TCRdb rather than the paper's analysis. The sample table contains about 60,000 distinct CDR3 sequences; only one count was recorded for under 20% of them. The ten most abundant clones make up over 1.1% of the sample.

The sequence derives from a human donor in good health. Some libraries in this study had Jurkat cell RNA spiked in. The sequence joins TRBV7-3 to TRBJ1-1, and TRBD1 may be the D gene, going by 5 matching bases. Sequencing used naive CD8+ T cells from blood, with Jurkat cell RNA spiked in. The sample's cell subset or site label is to be understood as: FACS-sorted CD8+CD4-CCR7+CD45RA+ naive T cells. The DNA reads as follows: TGTGCCAGCAGCTTGGGGTCAGGGTGGGGCACTGAAGCTTTCTTT. Its protein reads: CASSLGSGWGTEAFF.